A selection of T cell receptor beta chains follows, all from one sample in a study of blood T cell repertoires in COVID-19. Profiling relied on immunoSEQ multiplex PCR, and the TCRdb table lists in-frame clones only, not all of them. The data contain around 700,000 clones, 85% to 90% of them singletons. What was sequenced was peripheral blood. These receptors all stem from a woman under 30 with acute or convalescent COVID-19. CDR3s include the opening cysteine and the closing phenylalanine or tryptophan. The order of the fields is J gene, clone size, V gene, D gene, CDR3 protein, CDR3 DNA. The D gene is left open where the match is weak. Expanded clones are given a class, and other clones once, few, many or no size at all.

TRBJ2-5,-,TRBV6-2/TRBV6-3,-,CASSLQYQETQYF,TGTGCCAGCAGTTTACAGTACCAAGAGACCCAGTACTTC
TRBJ2-3,-,TRBV11-2,-,CASSLKRYRTDTQYF,TGTGCCAGCAGCTTGAAGAGATATCGCACAGATACGCAGTATTTT
TRBJ1-1,-,TRBV25-1,-,CASGFGGTEAFF,TGTGCCAGCGGCTTCGGGGGCACTGAAGCTTTCTTT
TRBJ1-2,few,TRBV7-9,TRBD1,CASSLADRGMNYGYTF,TGTGCCAGCAGCTTAGCGGACAGGGGAATGAACTATGGCTACACCTTC
TRBJ2-1,-,TRBV6-5,-,CASSRQGLSGNEQFF,TGTGCCAGCAGTCGCCAGGGATTATCTGGGAATGAGCAGTTCTTC
TRBJ1-1,-,TRBV7-3,-,CASSLDGTTRNTEAFF,TGTGCCAGCAGCTTAGATGGTACTACACGGAACACTGAAGCTTTCTTT
TRBJ2-7,-,TRBV9,TRBD1,CASSVGQGSPYEQYF,TGTGCCAGCAGCGTAGGACAGGGGTCTCCCTACGAGCAGTACTTC
TRBJ2-6,-,TRBV25-1,-,CASSELASGANVLTF,TGTGCCAGCAGTGAATTGGCCTCTGGGGCCAACGTCCTGACTTTC
TRBJ1-5,-,TRBV28,TRBD1,CASSPTPRTGYPNQPQHF,TGTGCCAGCAGTCCTACCCCTCGGACAGGGTATCCGAATCAGCCCCAGCATTTT
TRBJ1-1,-,TRBV12-5,TRBD1,CASGFSRGREAFF,TGTGCTAGTGGTTTTAGCAGGGGGCGGGAAGCTTTCTTT
TRBJ1-5,-,TRBV18,-,CASSPPGEVGNQPQHF,TGTGCCAGCTCACCACCGGGGGAGGTTGGGAATCAGCCCCAGCATTTT
TRBJ1-2,-,TRBV24-1,-,CATSDAANYGYTF,TGTGCCACCAGTGATGCGGCTAACTATGGCTACACCTTC
TRBJ2-1,-,TRBV30,-,CAWSRIGVHTEQFF,TGTGCCTGGAGTCGGATAGGGGTCCACACGGAGCAGTTCTTC
TRBJ1-1,-,TRBV5-1,TRBD1,CASGRDRSLNTEAFF,TGCGCCAGCGGCCGGGACAGGAGTCTTAACACTGAAGCTTTCTTT